The source of this T cell receptor beta chain is a study of OX40 agonist ivuxolimab in advanced cancers. In the study overall: The patients received ivuxolimab by intravenous route every 2 weeks at 0.01 to 10 mg/kg. Findings and caveats of the study: There were, on average, more expanded clones in CD8+ T cells than in CD4+. Among the nonresponders, some also had low normalized T-cell clonal expansion.

Sequencing was performed with immunoSEQ multiplex PCR; in TCRdb, only in-frame clones are kept and a portion is missing. Of more than 30,000 clones in the sample, approximately 89% were seen once. As regards this clone: Its antigen is not identified.

V lost 4 bases to trimming and J lost 0 bases, with 4 bases between them. This CDR3 comprises 12 residues. The germline CDR1 and CDR2 sequences are MDHEN and SYDVKM. The V gene is TRBV28, the J gene TRBJ2-7; D gene ambiguous. This clonotype was sampled from an adult with an advanced solid tumor such as melanoma, head and neck, liver or kidney cancer. The sample consisted of CD4+ or CD8+ T cells sorted from blood, taken in a trial of the OX40 agonist ivuxolimab. The chain's CDR3 is CASSYGSYEQYF. Here the CDR3 DNA reads TGTGCCAGCAGTTACGGCTCCTACGAGCAGTACTTC. Filled out from reference TRBV28 and TRBJ2-7, the complete variable domain reads DVKVTQSSRYLVKRTGEKVFLECVQDMDHENMFWYRQDPGLGLRLIYFSYDVKMKEKGDIPEGYSVSREKKERFSLILESASTNQTSMYLCASSYGSYEQYFGPGTRLTVT.